This T cell receptor beta chain originates from a study of Graves' ophthalmopathy and Graves' hyperthyroidism. Scientists amplified the TCR beta CDR3 regions from RNA transcripts. A first-round RT-PCR used HTBI primers, followed by a second-round multiplex PCR. TCRdb used MiXCR to reprocess the multiplex PCR reads, holding one entry per CDR3 protein. This table holds a few hundred thousand distinct CDR3 sequences, roughly a sixth found once. The CDR3 length is 17 residues. As concerns this clonotype: The junction differs from germline at one of its ends, possibly a read error.

This sequence originates from an adult woman with stable Graves' hyperthyroidism. The chain combines TRBV12-3 or TRBV12-4 with TRBJ2-5, with 9 bases lining up with TRBD1. The specimen was peripheral blood. CDR3 DNA sequence: TGTGCCAGCAGTTTAGCGCTGGGACAGGGCCTACAAGAGACCAAGTACTTC. Its translation is CASSLALGQGLQETKYF.